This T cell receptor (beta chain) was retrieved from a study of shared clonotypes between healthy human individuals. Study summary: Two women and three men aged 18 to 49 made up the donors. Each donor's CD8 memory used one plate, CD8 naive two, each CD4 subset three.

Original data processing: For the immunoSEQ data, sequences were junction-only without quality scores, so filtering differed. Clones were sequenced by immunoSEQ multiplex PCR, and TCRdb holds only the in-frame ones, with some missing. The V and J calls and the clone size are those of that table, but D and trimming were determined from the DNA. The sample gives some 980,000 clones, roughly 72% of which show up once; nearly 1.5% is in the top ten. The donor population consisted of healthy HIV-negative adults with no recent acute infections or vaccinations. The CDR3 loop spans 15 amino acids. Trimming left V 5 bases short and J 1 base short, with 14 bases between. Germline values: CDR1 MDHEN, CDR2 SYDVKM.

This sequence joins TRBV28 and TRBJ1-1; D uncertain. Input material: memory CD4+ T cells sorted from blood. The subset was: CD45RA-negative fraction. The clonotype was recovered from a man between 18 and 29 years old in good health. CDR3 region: CASSPPAGRNTEAFF. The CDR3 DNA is TGTGCCAGCAGTCCACCGGCAGGCAGGAACACTGAAGCTTTCTTT.